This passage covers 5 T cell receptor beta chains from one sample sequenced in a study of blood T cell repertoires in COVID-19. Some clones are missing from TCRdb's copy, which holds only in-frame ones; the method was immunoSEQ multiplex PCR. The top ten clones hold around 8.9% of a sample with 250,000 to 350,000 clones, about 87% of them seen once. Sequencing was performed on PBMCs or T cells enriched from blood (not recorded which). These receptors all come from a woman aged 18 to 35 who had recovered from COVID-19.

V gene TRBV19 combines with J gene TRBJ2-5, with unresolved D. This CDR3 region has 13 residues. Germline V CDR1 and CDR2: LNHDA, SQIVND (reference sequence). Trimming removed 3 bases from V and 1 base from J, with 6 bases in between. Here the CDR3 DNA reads TGTGCCAGTAGTATCGGTACCCAAGAGACCCAGTACTTC. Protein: CASSIGTQETQYF. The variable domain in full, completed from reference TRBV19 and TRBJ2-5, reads DGGITQSPKYLFRKEGQNVTLSCEQNLNHDAMYWYRQDPGQGLRLIYYSQIVNDFQKGDIAEGYSVSREKKESFPLTVTSAQKNPTAFYLCASSIGTQETQYFGPGTRLLVL.

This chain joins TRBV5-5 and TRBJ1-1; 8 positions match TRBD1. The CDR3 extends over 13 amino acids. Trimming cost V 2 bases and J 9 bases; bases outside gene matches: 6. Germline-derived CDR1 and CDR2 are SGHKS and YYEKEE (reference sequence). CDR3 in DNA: TGTGCCAGCAGCTTCGGCGGACAGGGAAAAGCTTTCTTT. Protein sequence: CASSFGGQGKAFF.

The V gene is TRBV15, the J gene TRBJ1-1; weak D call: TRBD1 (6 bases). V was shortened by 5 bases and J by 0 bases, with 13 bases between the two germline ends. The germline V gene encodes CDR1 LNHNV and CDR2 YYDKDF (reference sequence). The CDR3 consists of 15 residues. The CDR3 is CATSPRDTLNTEAFF. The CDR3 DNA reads TGTGCCACCAGCCCTCGGGACACCCTGAACACTGAAGCTTTCTTT.

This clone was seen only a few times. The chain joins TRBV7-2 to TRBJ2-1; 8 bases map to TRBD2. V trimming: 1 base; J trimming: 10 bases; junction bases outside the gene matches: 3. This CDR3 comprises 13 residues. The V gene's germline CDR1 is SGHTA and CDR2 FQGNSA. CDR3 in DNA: TGTGCCAGCAGCTTAGGGACTAGCCGGGAGCAGTTCTTC. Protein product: CASSLGTSREQFF.

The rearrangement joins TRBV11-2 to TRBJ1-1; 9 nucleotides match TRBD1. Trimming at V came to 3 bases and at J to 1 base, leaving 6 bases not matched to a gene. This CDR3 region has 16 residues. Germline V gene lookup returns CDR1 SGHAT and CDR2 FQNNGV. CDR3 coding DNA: TGTGCCAGCAGCTTCCACCGGGACAGGGAGAACACTGAAGCTTTCTTT. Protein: CASSFHRDRENTEAFF.